Included here is one T cell receptor (beta chain) sequence, with context. This entry belongs to a study of blood T cell repertoires in COVID-19. Study summary: T cells, B-cell-depleted T cells, or PBMCs supplied cDNA or gDNA.

Trimming cost V 6 bases and J 5 bases; bases outside gene matches: 8. Per the germline V gene, CDR1 is SGHTA and CDR2 is FQGNSA. This CDR3 spans 15 amino acids. Method: immunoSEQ multiplex PCR; TCRdb's copy keeps in-frame clones and lacks some. In the table there are some 45,000 clones, about 86% of which are singletons. V and J are TRBV7-2 and TRBJ2-1; 9 bases are a match to TRBD1. The sequenced material came from peripheral blood. The TCR was taken from a man in his 70s with acute or convalescent COVID-19. The CDR3 sequence is CASSPGTGYHNEQFF. The CDR3 nucleotides read TGTGCCAGCAGTCCCGGGACAGGGTACCACAATGAGCAGTTCTTC.